The entry below gives a single T cell receptor (beta chain) sequence along with its context. The target antigen is unknown. Method: immunoSEQ multiplex PCR; TCRdb's copy keeps in-frame clones and lacks some. This table has under 1,100,000 clones, 70% to 80% appearing once. The germline CDR1 and CDR2 sequences are SGHTA and FQGNSA. V was pared by 6 bases and J by 2 bases, with 5 bases of the junction left unmatched. The CDR3 is 14 residues long. This entry comes from a study of shared clonotypes between healthy human individuals. Overall study context: The study drew on a couple of women and a few men aged 18 to 49 as donors. Each donor's CD4 naive and CD4 memory cells filled three plates apiece, CD8 naive two, and CD8 memory one. Study-level points and caveats: Genetic and exposure-history diversity was limited by the few donors. Rarefaction showed that sequencing of sorted subsets was incomplete (despite large depth).

The V and J genes are TRBV7-2 and TRBJ2-5; 8 positions agree with TRBD2. This TCR derives from a man aged 18 to 29 in good health. Some clones in this sample may be carry-over from other donors' samples. The sequenced sample was memory CD4+ T cells from PBMCs. Subset denoted: CD45RA-negative fraction. The CDR3 region has the DNA TGTGCCAGCAGGCTAGCGGGTCAACAAGAGACCCAGTACTTC. This translates into CASRLAGQQETQYF.